This T cell receptor beta chain was retrieved from a study of blood T cell repertoires in COVID-19. Study information: The study drew acute and convalescent COVID-19 samples from the United States, Italy and Spain. Sources were T cells, B-cell-depleted T cells, or PBMCs; the material itself was cDNA or gDNA.

In the original processing: Amplification of reference gene primers was used by the study to estimate nucleated cell counts. Method: immunoSEQ multiplex PCR; TCRdb's copy keeps in-frame clones and lacks some. Clone size and V and J calls were adopted from that table, with D and trimming inferred from the DNA. The sample has some 120,000 clones, 70% to 85% seen once. There are 14 residues in the CDR3. V lost 5 bases and J 2 bases, leaving 11 bases between the germline ends. CDR1 LNHDA and CDR2 SQIVND come from the germline V gene (reference sequence). This receptor was identified in a woman aged 45 to 65 with acute or convalescent COVID-19. The sample taken for sequencing was peripheral blood. This chain uses TRBV19 with TRBJ2-3; D is perhaps TRBD1 (6 bases). The CDR3 DNA sequence: TGTGCCAGTAGTGAACAGGGATTCACAGATACGCAGTATTTT. The encoded protein is CASSEQGFTDTQYF. The full variable domain, rest sourced from reference TRBV19 and TRBJ2-3, is DGGITQSPKYLFRKEGQNVTLSCEQNLNHDAMYWYRQDPGQGLRLIYYSQIVNDFQKGDIAEGYSVSREKKESFPLTVTSAQKNPTAFYLCASSEQGFTDTQYFGPGTRLTVL.